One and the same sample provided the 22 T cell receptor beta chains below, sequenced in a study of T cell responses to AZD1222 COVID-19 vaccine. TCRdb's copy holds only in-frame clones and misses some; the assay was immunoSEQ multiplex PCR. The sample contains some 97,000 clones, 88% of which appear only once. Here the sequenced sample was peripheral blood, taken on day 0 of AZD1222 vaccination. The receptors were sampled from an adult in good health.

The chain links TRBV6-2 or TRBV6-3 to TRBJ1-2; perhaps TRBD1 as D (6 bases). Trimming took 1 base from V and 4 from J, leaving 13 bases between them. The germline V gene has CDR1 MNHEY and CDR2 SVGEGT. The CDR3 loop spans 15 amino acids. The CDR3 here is CASSYWDTGSYGYTF. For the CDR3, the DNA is TGTGCCAGCAGTTACTGGGACACAGGGTCCTATGGCTACACCTTC.

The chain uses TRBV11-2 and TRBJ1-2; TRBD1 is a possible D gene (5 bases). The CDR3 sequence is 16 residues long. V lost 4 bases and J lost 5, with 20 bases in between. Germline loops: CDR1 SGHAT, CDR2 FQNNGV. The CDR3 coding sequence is TGTGCCAGCAGCTCCTTTCCAGACAGTCGGTATTATGGCTACACCTTC. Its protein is CASSSFPDSRYYGYTF.

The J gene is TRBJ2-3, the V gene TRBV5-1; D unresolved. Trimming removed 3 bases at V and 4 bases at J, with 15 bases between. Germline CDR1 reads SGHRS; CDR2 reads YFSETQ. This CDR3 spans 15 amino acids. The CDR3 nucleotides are TGCGCCAGCAGCTCTGGAGCCCTAAACGCAGATACGCAGTATTTT. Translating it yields CASSSGALNADTQYF.

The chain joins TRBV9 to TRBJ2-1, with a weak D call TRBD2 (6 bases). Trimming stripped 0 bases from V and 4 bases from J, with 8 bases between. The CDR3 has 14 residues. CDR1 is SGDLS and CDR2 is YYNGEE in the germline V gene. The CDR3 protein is CASSVGGEYNEQFF. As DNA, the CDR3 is TGTGCCAGCAGCGTAGGGGGGGAATACAATGAGCAGTTCTTC.

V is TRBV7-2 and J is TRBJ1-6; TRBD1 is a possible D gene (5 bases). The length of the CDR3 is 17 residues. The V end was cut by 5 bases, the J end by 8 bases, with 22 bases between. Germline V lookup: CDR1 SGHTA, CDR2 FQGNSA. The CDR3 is CASSPFPKGRRDSPLHF. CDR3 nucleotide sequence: TGTGCCAGCAGCCCGTTCCCAAAGGGACGACGGGATTCACCCCTCCACTTT.

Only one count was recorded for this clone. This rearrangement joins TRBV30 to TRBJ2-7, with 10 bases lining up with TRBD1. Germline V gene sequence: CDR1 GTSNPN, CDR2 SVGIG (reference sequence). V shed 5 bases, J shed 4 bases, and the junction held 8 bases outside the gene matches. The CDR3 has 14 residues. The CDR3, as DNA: TGTGCCTGGGAGGACAGGGGGAATACTTACGAGCAGTACTTC. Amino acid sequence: CAWEDRGNTYEQYF.

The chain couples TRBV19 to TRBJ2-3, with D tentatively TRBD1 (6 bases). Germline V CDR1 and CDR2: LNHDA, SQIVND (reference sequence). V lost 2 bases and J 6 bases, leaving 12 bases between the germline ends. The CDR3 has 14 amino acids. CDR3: CASSINVGGDTQYF. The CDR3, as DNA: TGTGCCAGTAGTATAAATGTTGGGGGCGATACGCAGTATTTT. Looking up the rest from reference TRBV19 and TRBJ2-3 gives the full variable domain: DGGITQSPKYLFRKEGQNVTLSCEQNLNHDAMYWYRQDPGQGLRLIYYSQIVNDFQKGDIAEGYSVSREKKESFPLTVTSAQKNPTAFYLCASSINVGGDTQYFGPGTRLTVL.

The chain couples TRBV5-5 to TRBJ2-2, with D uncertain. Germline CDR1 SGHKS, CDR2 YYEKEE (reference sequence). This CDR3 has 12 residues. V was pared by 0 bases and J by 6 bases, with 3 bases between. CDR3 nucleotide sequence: TGTGCCAGCAGCTTGGTATCCGGGGAGCTGTTTTTT. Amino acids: CASSLVSGELFF. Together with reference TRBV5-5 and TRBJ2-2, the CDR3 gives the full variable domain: DAGVTQSPTHLIKTRGQQVTLRCSPISGHKSVSWYQQVLGQGPQFIFQYYEKEERGRGNFPDRFSARQFPNYSSELNVNALLLGDSALYLCASSLVSGELFFGEGSRLTVL.

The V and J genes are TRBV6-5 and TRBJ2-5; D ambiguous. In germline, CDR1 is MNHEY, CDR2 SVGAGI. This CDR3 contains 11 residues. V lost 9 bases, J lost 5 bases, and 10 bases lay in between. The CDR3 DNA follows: TGTGCCAGTTCAGGTGGGGAGACCCAGTACTTC. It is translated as CASSGGETQYF.

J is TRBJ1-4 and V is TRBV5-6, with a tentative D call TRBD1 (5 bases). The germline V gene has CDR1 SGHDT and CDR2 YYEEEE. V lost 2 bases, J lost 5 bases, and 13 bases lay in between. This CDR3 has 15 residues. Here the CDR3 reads CASSFGGTLNEKLFF. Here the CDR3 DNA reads TGTGCCAGCAGCTTCGGCGGGACCCTAAATGAAAAACTGTTTTTT.

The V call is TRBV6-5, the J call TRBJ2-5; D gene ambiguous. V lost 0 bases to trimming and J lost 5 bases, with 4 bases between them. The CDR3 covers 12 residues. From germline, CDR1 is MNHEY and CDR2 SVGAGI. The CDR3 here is CASSYSRETQYF. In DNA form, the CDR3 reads TGTGCCAGCAGTTACTCCCGGGAGACCCAGTACTTC.

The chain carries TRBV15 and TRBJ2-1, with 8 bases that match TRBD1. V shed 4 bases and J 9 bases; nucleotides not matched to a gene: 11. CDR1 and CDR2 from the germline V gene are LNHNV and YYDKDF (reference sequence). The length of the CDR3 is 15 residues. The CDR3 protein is CATSIIPGQAAEQFF. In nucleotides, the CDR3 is TGTGCCACCAGCATTATCCCGGGACAGGCGGCTGAGCAGTTCTTC. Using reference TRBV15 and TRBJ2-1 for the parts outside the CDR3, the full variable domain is DAMVIQNPRYQVTQFGKPVTLSCSQTLNHNVMYWYQQKSSQAPKLLFHYYDKDFNNEADTPDNFQSRRPNTSFCFLDIRSPGLGDTAMYLCATSIIPGQAAEQFFGPGTRLTVL.

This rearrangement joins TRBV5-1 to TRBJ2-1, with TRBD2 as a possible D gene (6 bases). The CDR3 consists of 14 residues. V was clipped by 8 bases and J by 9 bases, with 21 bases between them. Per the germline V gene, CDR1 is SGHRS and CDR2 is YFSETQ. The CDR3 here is CASRDSRTHGEQFF. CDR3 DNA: TGCGCCAGTCGGGACTCGAGGACCCACGGTGAGCAGTTCTTC.

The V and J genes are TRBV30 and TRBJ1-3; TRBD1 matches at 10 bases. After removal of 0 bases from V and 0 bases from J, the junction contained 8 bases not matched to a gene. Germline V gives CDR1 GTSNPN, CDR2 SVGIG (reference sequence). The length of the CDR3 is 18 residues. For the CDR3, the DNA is TGTGCCTGGAGTGTACCTGGGACAGGGGACCACTCTGGAAACACCATATATTTT. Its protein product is CAWSVPGTGDHSGNTIYF. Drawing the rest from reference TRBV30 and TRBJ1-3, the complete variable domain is SQTIHQWPATLVQPVGSPLSLECTVEGTSNPNLYWYRQAAGRGLQLLFYSVGIGQISSEVPQNLSASRPQDRQFILSSKKLLLSDSGFYLCAWSVPGTGDHSGNTIYFGEGSWLTVV.

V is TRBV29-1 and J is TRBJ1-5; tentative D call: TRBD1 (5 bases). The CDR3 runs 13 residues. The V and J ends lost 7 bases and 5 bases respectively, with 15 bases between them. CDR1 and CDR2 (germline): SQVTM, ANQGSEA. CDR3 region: CSAGWGPDQPQHF. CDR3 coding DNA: TGCAGCGCCGGGTGGGGACCTGATCAGCCCCAGCATTTT.

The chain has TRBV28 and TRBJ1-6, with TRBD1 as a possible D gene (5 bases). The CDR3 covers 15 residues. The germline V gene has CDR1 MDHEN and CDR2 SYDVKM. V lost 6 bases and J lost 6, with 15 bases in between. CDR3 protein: CASRVHGHSNSPLHF. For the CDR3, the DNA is TGTGCCAGCAGGGTACACGGACACAGTAATTCACCCCTCCACTTT.

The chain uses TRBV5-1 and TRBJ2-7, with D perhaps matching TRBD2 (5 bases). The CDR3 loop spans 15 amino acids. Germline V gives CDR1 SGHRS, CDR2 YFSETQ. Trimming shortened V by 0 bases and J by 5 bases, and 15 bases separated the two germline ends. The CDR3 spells CASSLASPGRDEQYF. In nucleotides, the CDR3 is TGCGCCAGCAGCTTGGCGAGTCCCGGGCGGGACGAGCAGTACTTC.

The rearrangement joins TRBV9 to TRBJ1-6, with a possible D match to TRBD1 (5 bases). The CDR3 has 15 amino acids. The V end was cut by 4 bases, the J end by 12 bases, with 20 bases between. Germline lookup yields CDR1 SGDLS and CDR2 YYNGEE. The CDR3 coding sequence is TGTGCCAGCAGCCCATCCCAAGGGGAGGCCGGACCCCTCCACTTT. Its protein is CASSPSQGEAGPLHF.

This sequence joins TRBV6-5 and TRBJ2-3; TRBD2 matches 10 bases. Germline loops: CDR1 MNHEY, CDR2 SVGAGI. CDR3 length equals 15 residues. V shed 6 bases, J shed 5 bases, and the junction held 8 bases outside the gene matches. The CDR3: CASSPLAGDLDTQYF. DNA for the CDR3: TGTGCCAGCAGCCCCCTAGCGGGAGATCTAGATACGCAGTATTTT.

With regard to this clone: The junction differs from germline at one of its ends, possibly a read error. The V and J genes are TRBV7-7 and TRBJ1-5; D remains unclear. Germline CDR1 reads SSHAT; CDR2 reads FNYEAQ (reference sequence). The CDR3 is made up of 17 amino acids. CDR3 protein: CASSPDLGCTGNQPQHF. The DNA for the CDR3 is TGTGCTAGCAGCCCCGATTTAGGGTGTACGGGCAATCAGCCCCAGCATTTT.

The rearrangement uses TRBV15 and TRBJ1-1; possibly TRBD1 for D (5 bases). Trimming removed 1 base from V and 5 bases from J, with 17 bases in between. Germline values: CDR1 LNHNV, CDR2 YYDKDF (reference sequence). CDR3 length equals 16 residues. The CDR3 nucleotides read TGTGCCACCAGCAGAGGCCGGCAGGGTCGGGCGACTGAAGCTTTCTTT. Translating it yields CATSRGRQGRATEAFF.

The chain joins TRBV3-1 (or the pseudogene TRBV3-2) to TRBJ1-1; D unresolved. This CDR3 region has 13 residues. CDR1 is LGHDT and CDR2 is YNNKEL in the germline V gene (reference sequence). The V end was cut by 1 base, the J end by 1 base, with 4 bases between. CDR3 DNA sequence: TGTGCCAGCAGCCAAGTTTGGAACACTGAAGCTTTCTTT. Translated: CASSQVWNTEAFF.